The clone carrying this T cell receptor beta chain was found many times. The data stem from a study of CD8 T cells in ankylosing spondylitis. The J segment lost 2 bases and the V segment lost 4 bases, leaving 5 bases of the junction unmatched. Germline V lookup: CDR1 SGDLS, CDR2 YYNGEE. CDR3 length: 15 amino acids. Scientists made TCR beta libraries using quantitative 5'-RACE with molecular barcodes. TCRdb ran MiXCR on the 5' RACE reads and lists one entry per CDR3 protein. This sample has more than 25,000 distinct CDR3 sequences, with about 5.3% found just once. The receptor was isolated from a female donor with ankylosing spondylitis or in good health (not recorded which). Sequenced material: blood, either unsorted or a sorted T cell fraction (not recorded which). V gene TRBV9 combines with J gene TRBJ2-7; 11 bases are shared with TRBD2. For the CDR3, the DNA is TGTGCCAGCAGCCCAGGACTAGCGGGTACCTACGAGCAGTACTTC. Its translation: CASSPGLAGTYEQYF.